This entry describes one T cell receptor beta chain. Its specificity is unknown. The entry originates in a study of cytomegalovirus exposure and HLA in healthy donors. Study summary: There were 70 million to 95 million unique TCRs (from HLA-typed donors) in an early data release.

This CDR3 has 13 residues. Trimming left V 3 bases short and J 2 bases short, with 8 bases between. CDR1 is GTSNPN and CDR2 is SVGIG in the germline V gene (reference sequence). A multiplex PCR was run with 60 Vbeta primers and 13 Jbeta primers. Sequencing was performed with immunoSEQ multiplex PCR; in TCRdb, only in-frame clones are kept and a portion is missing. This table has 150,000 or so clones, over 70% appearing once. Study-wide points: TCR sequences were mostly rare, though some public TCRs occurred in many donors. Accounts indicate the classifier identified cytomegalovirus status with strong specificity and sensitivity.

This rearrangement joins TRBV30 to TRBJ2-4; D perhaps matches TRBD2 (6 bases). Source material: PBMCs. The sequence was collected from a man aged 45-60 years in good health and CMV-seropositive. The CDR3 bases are TGTGCCTGGAGCGGGGGAACCAAAAACATTCAGTACTTC. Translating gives CAWSGGTKNIQYF.